One and the same sample provided the 17 T cell receptor beta chains below, sequenced in a study of T cells in Graves' hyperthyroidism and ophthalmopathy. The TCR beta CDR3 regions underwent amplification using RNA transcripts as the source. TCR CDR3 underwent first-round RT-PCR with the HTBI primer set. TCRdb re-analysed the multiplex PCR reads in MiXCR, keeping a single row per CDR3 protein. The top ten clones hold approximately 8.4% of a sample with 500,000 to 600,000 distinct CDR3 sequences, roughly 46% of them seen once. Sequencing was carried out using peripheral blood or thyroid tissue (not recorded which). The receptors originated from a young woman with Graves' hyperthyroidism.

This clonotype was picked up many times. Just one base apart from a much larger clone, this may be a read error. This chain uses TRBV27 with TRBJ1-2; D gene unclear. Germline V gives CDR1 MNHEY, CDR2 SMNVEV (reference sequence). V was shortened by 4 bases and J by 5 bases, with 8 bases between the two germline ends. This CDR3 is built from 12 residues. The DNA of the CDR3 is TGTGCCAGCAGTTCCGGGATGTATGGCTACACCTTC. Its protein product is CASSSGMYGYTF.

This clonotype was recorded at least ten times. In nucleotides, the CDR3 is TGCGCCTCCTCCCCGGATTCTAACTACGAGCAGTACTTC. Translation gives CASSPDSNYEQYF. V is TRBV4-1 and J is TRBJ2-7; no firm D call. CDR1 and CDR2 (germline): MGHRA, YSYEKL. V was clipped by 11 bases and J by 3 bases, with 17 bases between them. The CDR3 has 13 amino acids.

This chain uses TRBV4-1 with TRBJ2-7; 15 nucleotides align to TRBD2. This CDR3 has 18 amino acids. With V trimmed by 5 bases and J by 2 bases, 10 bases remained unmatched. CDR1 MGHRA and CDR2 YSYEKL come from the germline V gene. The CDR3 is CASSSGTSGRSYTYEQYF. In DNA, the CDR3 is TGCGCCAGCAGCTCCGGGACTAGCGGGAGGTCCTATACCTACGAGCAGTACTTC.

Ten or more counts support this clonotype. This chain connects TRBV7-2 to TRBJ2-5; 7 positions match TRBD2. This CDR3 has 13 amino acids. J lost 5 bases, V lost 5 bases, and 5 bases had no gene match. Germline CDR1 and CDR2: SGHTA and FQGNSA. The CDR3, as DNA: TGTGCCAGCAGCCACTACGGGGGGGAGACCCAGTACTTC. It is translated as CASSHYGGETQYF.

The chain has TRBV7-3 and TRBJ1-5; 10 bases line up with TRBD1. The DNA end is a closer match to TRBJ2-3, so the J assignment may be wrong. CDR3 length equals 14 residues. CDR1 is SGHTA and CDR2 is FQGTGA in the germline V gene. As DNA, the CDR3 is TGTGCCAGCACTCCGGACAGGGGGACAGATACGCAGTATTTT. This codes for CASTPDRGTDTQYF.

The chain combines TRBV7-2 with TRBJ2-7; TRBD1 matches at 8 bases. Germline CDR1 SGHTA, CDR2 FQGNSA. CDR3 length: 16 amino acids. The junction had 8 bases not matched to a gene; V was cut back by 3 bases and J by 1 base. In DNA, the CDR3 is TGTGCCAGCAGCTTCTACAGGGGGACCTCGTCCTACGAGCAGTACTTC. It translates to CASSFYRGTSSYEQYF.

This clonotype turned up a few times. Mismatch with germline at one junction end may stem from a read error. This chain links TRBV2 with TRBJ2-7; TRBD1 aligns across 8 bases. The germline V gene encodes CDR1 SNHLY and CDR2 FYNNEI. CDR3 length: 16 amino acids. The CDR3 region is CASSDSTGVASYGQYF. Here the CDR3 DNA reads TGTGCCAGCAGTGACTCGACAGGGGTGGCGTCCTACGGGCAGTACTTC.

This clonotype was detected many times. The chain links TRBV20-1 to TRBJ2-7, with 11 bases that match TRBD2. Germline trimming cut 3 bases from V and 4 bases from J; bases unmatched to any gene: 2. This CDR3 comprises 13 residues. The V gene's germline CDR1 is DFQATT and CDR2 SNEGSKA (reference sequence). The CDR3 here is CSASASGRYEQYF. DNA of the CDR3: TGCAGTGCTAGTGCTAGCGGGAGGTACGAGCAGTACTTC.

The CDR3 region has the DNA TGCGCCAGCAGTGCTAACAGGGTTGGCGGGGAGCTGTTTTTT. This sequence encodes CASSANRVGGELFF. The V and J genes are TRBV10-1 and TRBJ2-2, with a possible D match to TRBD1 (6 bases). CDR1 and CDR2 from the germline V gene are WNHNN and SYGVQD (reference sequence). The CDR3 spans 14 residues. Trimming shortened V by 4 bases and J by 7 bases, and 13 bases separated the two germline ends.

This clonotype was observed at least ten times. The chain is built from TRBV11-2 and TRBJ1-1, with no clear D. The CDR3 runs to 14 residues. Trimming removed 3 bases from V and 5 bases from J, with 13 bases in between. Germline CDR1 and CDR2: SGHAT and FQNNGV. CDR3 in amino acids: CASSFSVRATEAFF. The CDR3 region has the DNA TGTGCCAGCAGCTTCTCGGTCCGCGCGACTGAAGCTTTCTTT.

A few counts support this clonotype. V gene TRBV18 combines with J gene TRBJ1-1, with D unclear. V lost 1 base and J lost 2, with 8 bases in between. The CDR3 loop spans 14 amino acids. Per the germline V gene, CDR1 is KGHSH and CDR2 is LQKENI. The CDR3 DNA is TGTGCCAGCTCACCACTCCCTCAAAACACTGAAGCTTTCTTT. This translates into CASSPLPQNTEAFF.

The chain links TRBV5-1 to TRBJ2-3, with D hard to call. The length of the CDR3 is 13 residues. Germline V lookup: CDR1 SGHRS, CDR2 YFSETQ. V lost 0 bases to trimming and J lost 7 bases, with 9 bases between them. CDR3 amino acids: CASSLVPANTQYF. The CDR3 nucleotides read TGCGCCAGCAGCTTGGTTCCGGCCAATACGCAGTATTTT.

The V gene is TRBV7-2, the J gene TRBJ1-2; TRBD1 matches at 8 bases. This CDR3 has 15 residues. With 5 bases clipped from V and 0 bases from J, the junction kept 5 bases outside the gene matches. CDR1 SGHTA and CDR2 FQGNSA come from the germline V gene. The chain's CDR3 is CASSERQGTNYGYTF. DNA for the CDR3: TGTGCCAGCAGCGAGAGACAGGGGACTAACTATGGCTACACCTTC.

This clonotype was found many times. The chain recombines TRBV9 with TRBJ2-5; 7 bases fit TRBD2. Losses at the gene ends were 2 bases for V and 7 bases for J; bases not matched to a gene: 8. The CDR3 totals 14 residues. Looked up from germline, CDR1 is SGDLS and CDR2 is YYNGEE. CDR3: CASSVEGTTGTQYF. For the CDR3, the DNA is TGTGCCAGCAGCGTTGAGGGGACTACTGGGACCCAGTACTTC. Combining the CDR3 with reference TRBV9 and TRBJ2-5 gives the whole variable domain DSGVTQTPKHLITATGQRVTLRCSPRSGDLSVYWYQQSLDQGLQFLIQYYNGEERAKGNILERFSAQQFPDLHSELNLSSLELGDSALYFCASSVEGTTGTQYFGPGTRLLVL.

Concerning this clonotype: A junction boundary mismatches the germline segment, possibly from a read error. The V and J genes are TRBV6-1 and TRBJ2-7; 11 nucleotides agree with TRBD2. Germline V gene lookup returns CDR1 MNHNS and CDR2 SASEGT. This CDR3 region has 14 residues. The CDR3 nucleotides read TGTACCAGCAGTTTGACTAGCGGGACAGGGGAGCAGTACTTC. It translates to CTSSLTSGTGEQYF.

This clonotype has a count of ten or more. V is TRBV20-1 and J is TRBJ2-7; 7 nucleotides agree with TRBD2. The ends lost 1 base at V and 2 bases at J; junction bases unmatched: 2. The CDR3 length is 13 residues. The germline V gene encodes CDR1 DFQATT and CDR2 SNEGSKA (reference sequence). The CDR3 spells CSARGGTTYEQYF. The CDR3 DNA sequence: TGCAGTGCTAGAGGGGGGACTACCTACGAGCAGTACTTC.

The chain has TRBV5-5 and TRBJ2-7; the D gene is possibly TRBD2 (5 bases). Germline V gene lookup returns CDR1 SGHKS and CDR2 YYEKEE (reference sequence). The CDR3 length is 13 residues. The V gene lost 0 bases and the J gene lost 6 bases, with 10 bases spanning the gap. As DNA, the CDR3 is TGTGCCAGCAGCTTGGTGCTAGCCGCCGAGCAGTACTTC. Translating it yields CASSLVLAAEQYF.